The clone carrying this TCR beta chain was seen just once. Its target is unknown. MiXCR, applied by TCRdb to the 5' RACE reads, yields one record per CDR3 protein. The top ten clones hold 3% to 4% of a sample with roughly 160,000 distinct CDR3 sequences, under 15% of them seen once. This entry comes from a study of T-cell memory formation after mild COVID-19. CDR1 and CDR2 from the germline V gene are SGHRS and YFSETQ. This CDR3 spans 15 amino acids. After removal of 3 bases from V and 8 bases from J, the junction contained 11 bases not matched to a gene. Findings and caveats of the study: Most CD4+ clones that shrank were in CM and EM, while CD8+ ones turned up in EMRA.

The chain employs TRBV5-1 and TRBJ2-1; 7 bases agree with TRBD1. The receptor comes from a man aged 18 to 30 who had mild COVID-19 (a few samples of this study predate the infection). Cell type and time point are not known. The sequenced material came from PBMCs or a T cell subset sorted from them (not recorded which). CDR3 DNA: TGCGCCAGCAGCTCGGTGGACAGGCTCTGGGATGAGCAGTTCTTC. Translation: CASSSVDRLWDEQFF.